Listed here are 16 T cell receptor beta chains from one sample, sequenced in a study of blood T cell repertoires in COVID-19. TCRdb's copy holds only in-frame clones and misses some; the assay was immunoSEQ multiplex PCR. The sample holds 25,000 to 35,000 clones, roughly 65% seen once. The specimen was peripheral blood. Receptors originate from a human donor in a cohort sampled during active COVID-19.

V usage is TRBV9 and J usage is TRBJ2-7; D is possibly TRBD1 (6 bases). In germline, CDR1 is SGDLS, CDR2 YYNGEE. The CDR3 loop spans 14 amino acids. The germline V and J ends were trimmed by 4 bases and 2 bases, with 13 bases remaining between them. The CDR3 DNA is TGTGCCAGCAGCCAAAGACAGGCGGCCTACGAGCAGTACTTC. This encodes CASSQRQAAYEQYF.

V usage is TRBV7-2 and J usage is TRBJ2-4, with TRBD2 identical over 7 bases. Trimming took 5 bases from V and 6 from J; bases not matched to a gene: 10. Germline V gene lookup returns CDR1 SGHTA and CDR2 FQGNSA. This CDR3 region has 15 residues. The CDR3 nucleotides read TGTGCCAGCAGCCCGCTCGGGGGGTCGGGAAACATTCAGTACTTC. This gives the protein CASSPLGGSGNIQYF.

This clone has a single count. The rearrangement uses TRBV5-6 and TRBJ2-7; 9 nucleotides align to TRBD1. V gave up 3 bases and J gave up 6 bases; unmatched junction bases: 10. This CDR3 region has 15 residues. Germline CDR1 reads SGHDT; CDR2 reads YYEEEE. CDR3 sequence: CASSYPGTGKTEQYF. Here the CDR3 DNA reads TGTGCCAGCAGCTACCCCGGGACAGGGAAAACCGAGCAGTACTTC.

J is TRBJ2-5 and V is TRBV11-3; no firm D call. Germline lookup yields CDR1 SGHNT and CDR2 YENEEA. This CDR3 region has 12 residues. V was pared by 5 bases and J by 0 bases, with 4 bases between. The CDR3 loop is CASSQNQETQYF. DNA of the CDR3: TGTGCCAGCAGCCAAAACCAAGAGACCCAGTACTTC.

The rearrangement joins TRBV5-1 to TRBJ1-5, with 8 nucleotides matching TRBD1. The J segment lost 6 bases and the V segment lost 2 bases, leaving 4 bases of the junction unmatched. CDR3 length: 14 residues. Germline V gene data show CDR1 as SGHRS and CDR2 as YFSETQ. As DNA, the CDR3 is TGCGCCAGCAGCTTAGGACAGGGCATTCAGCCCCAGCATTTT. Its translation is CASSLGQGIQPQHF.

V and J are TRBV18 and TRBJ2-7, with D possibly TRBD2 on 7 matching bases. Trimming shortened V by 1 base and J by 1 base, and 14 bases separated the two germline ends. Germline CDR1 is KGHSH and CDR2 is LQKENI. This CDR3 has 16 amino acids. Here the CDR3 DNA reads TGTGCCAGCTCACCACTGGGGGGGACACAGTCCTACGAGCAGTACTTC. It is translated as CASSPLGGTQSYEQYF.

The chain has TRBV6-5 and TRBJ2-7, with 9 nucleotides matching TRBD2. From germline, CDR1 is MNHEY and CDR2 SVGAGI. J lost 2 bases, V lost 6 bases, and 8 bases had no gene match. The CDR3 runs to 15 residues. CDR3 sequence reads: CASRDSGGKPYEQYF. As DNA, the CDR3 is TGTGCCAGCAGGGATAGCGGGGGTAAACCCTACGAGCAGTACTTC.

The chain carries TRBV6-5 and TRBJ2-2, with D perhaps matching TRBD1 (6 bases). The length of the CDR3 is 16 residues. Germline V lookup: CDR1 MNHEY, CDR2 SVGAGI. V was shortened by 0 bases and J by 6 bases, with 14 bases between the two germline ends. The DNA for the CDR3 is TGTGCCAGCAGTTACTCGAGTTGGCAGGGGTCCGGGGAGCTGTTTTTT. Its protein is CASSYSSWQGSGELFF.

The V gene is TRBV10-3, the J gene TRBJ1-2, with D unclear. V dropped 4 bases and J dropped 4 bases, with 16 bases sitting between them. The CDR3 length is 15 residues. CDR1 is ENHRY and CDR2 is SYGVKD in the germline V gene. For the CDR3, the DNA is TGTGCCATCAGTGGGGAGGTACAGAGTATCTATGGCTACACCTTC. Residues: CAISGEVQSIYGYTF.

This chain connects TRBV6-5 to TRBJ1-4, with 9 nucleotides matching TRBD1. In germline, CDR1 is MNHEY, CDR2 SVGAGI. The CDR3 loop spans 13 amino acids. The ends lost 6 bases at V and 10 bases at J; junction bases unmatched: 6. This CDR3 reads CASRSRDRVKLFF. The CDR3 DNA is TGTGCCAGCAGAAGCCGGGACAGGGTAAAACTGTTTTTT.

This clone was picked up many times. The V call is TRBV11-3, the J call TRBJ2-1; 12 positions match TRBD2. CDR3 size: 16 residues. J was trimmed by 6 bases and V by 1 base; bases with no gene match: 4. CDR1 is SGHNT, CDR2 YENEEA, per germline. CDR3 amino acids: CASSLGRLAGVNEQFF. The CDR3 DNA sequence: TGTGCCAGCAGCTTAGGTCGACTAGCGGGAGTCAATGAGCAGTTCTTC.

This clone was recorded only once. The chain carries TRBV7-9 and TRBJ1-1; 8 bases fit TRBD1. V was pared by 4 bases and J by 3 bases, with 4 bases of the junction left unmatched. Germline V gives CDR1 SEHNR, CDR2 FQNEAQ (reference sequence). The CDR3 has 14 residues. The CDR3 DNA sequence: TGTGCCAGCAGCTATTCAGGGGGCTACACTGAAGCTTTCTTT. It translates to CASSYSGGYTEAFF.

This clone came up a few times. V and J are TRBV11-2 and TRBJ2-5, with no clear D. V was trimmed by 0 bases and J by 2 bases, leaving 13 bases between them. Germline V lookup: CDR1 SGHAT, CDR2 FQNNGV. The CDR3 has 16 residues. CDR3 in DNA: TGTGCCAGCAGCTTAGATCGCGGCAGCCTACAAGAGACCCAGTACTTC. It specifies CASSLDRGSLQETQYF.

The chain links TRBV18 to TRBJ1-3, with D tentatively TRBD1 (6 bases). The CDR3 runs to 16 residues. The germline V gene encodes CDR1 KGHSH and CDR2 LQKENI. Between the trimmed V and J ends, which lost 2 bases and 4 bases, there was a span of 15 bases. CDR3: CASSPNSGVGGNTIYF. The CDR3 nucleotides are TGTGCCAGCTCACCAAATTCAGGGGTCGGAGGAAACACCATATATTTT.

This clone was recorded a few times. The chain employs TRBV7-7 and TRBJ2-3; 10 bases are shared with TRBD1. This CDR3 comprises 15 residues. Germline CDR1 and CDR2: SSHAT and FNYEAQ (reference sequence). V shed 1 base, J shed 5 bases, and the junction held 3 bases outside the gene matches. DNA for the CDR3: TGTGCCAGCAGCTTAGGACAGGGGGCCATAGATACGCAGTATTTT. Its protein is CASSLGQGAIDTQYF. Filled out from reference TRBV7-7 and TRBJ2-3, the complete variable domain reads GAGVSQSPRYKVTKRGQDVTLRCDPISSHATLYWYQQALGQGPEFLTYFNYEAQPDKSGLPSDRFSAERPEGSISTLTIQRTEQRDSAMYRCASSLGQGAIDTQYFGPGTRLTVL.

The J gene is TRBJ2-2, the V gene TRBV3-1 (or the pseudogene TRBV3-2); 8 bases are a match to TRBD2. The CDR3 runs to 16 residues. CDR1 is LGHDT, CDR2 YNNKEL, per germline (reference sequence). Losses at the gene ends were 1 base for V and 3 bases for J; bases not matched to a gene: 4. In DNA form, the CDR3 reads TGTGCCAGCAGCCAAGGAGCGGGGGTCTACACCGGGGAGCTGTTTTTT. Translation gives CASSQGAGVYTGELFF.